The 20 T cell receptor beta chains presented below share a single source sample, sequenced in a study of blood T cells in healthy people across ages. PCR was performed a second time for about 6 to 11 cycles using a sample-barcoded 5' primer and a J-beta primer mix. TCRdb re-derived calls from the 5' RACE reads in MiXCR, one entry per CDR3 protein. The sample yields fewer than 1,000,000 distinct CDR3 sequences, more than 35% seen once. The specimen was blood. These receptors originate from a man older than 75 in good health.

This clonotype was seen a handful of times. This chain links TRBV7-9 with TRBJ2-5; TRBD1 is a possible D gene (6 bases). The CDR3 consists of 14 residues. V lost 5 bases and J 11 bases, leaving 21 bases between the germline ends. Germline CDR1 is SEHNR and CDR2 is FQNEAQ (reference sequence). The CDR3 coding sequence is TGTGCCAGCAGCCGCCGGGACACCAACAATGAGCAGTACTTC. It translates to CASSRRDTNNEQYF.

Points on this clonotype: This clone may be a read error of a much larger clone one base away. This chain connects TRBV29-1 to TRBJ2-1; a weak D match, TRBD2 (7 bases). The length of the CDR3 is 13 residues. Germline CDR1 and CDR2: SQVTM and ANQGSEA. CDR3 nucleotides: TGTGGGGGGGGGACACCGCGTTGCAATGAGCAGTTCTTC. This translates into CGGGTPRCNEQFF.

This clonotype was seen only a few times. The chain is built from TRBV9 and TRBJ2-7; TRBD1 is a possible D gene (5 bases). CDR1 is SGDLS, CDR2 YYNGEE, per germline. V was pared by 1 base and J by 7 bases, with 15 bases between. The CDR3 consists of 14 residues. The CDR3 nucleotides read TGTGCCAGCAGCGTAAAATTAAGGGGTACTGAGCAGTACTTC. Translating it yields CASSVKLRGTEQYF.

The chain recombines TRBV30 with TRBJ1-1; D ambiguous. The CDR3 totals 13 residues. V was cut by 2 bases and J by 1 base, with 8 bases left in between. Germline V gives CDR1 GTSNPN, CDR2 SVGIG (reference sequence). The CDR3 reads CAWSISGNTEAFF. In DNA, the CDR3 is TGTGCCTGGAGTATCTCAGGGAACACTGAAGCTTTCTTT.

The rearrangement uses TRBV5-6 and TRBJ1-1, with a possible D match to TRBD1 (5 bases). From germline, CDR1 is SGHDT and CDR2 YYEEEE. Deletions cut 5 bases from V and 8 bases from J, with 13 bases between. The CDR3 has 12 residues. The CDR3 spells CASSKDRIEAFF. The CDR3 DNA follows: TGTGCCAGCAGTAAAGACAGAATAGAAGCTTTCTTT.

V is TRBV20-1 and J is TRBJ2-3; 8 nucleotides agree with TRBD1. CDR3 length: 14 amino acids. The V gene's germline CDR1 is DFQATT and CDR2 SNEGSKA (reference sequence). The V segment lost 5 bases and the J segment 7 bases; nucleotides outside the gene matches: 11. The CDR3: CSAPTGQGVNTQYF. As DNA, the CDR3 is TGCAGTGCTCCCACTGGACAGGGAGTAAATACGCAGTATTTT.

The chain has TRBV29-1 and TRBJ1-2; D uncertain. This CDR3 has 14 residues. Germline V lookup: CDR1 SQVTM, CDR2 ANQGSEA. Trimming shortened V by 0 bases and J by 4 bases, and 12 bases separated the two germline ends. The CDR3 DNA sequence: TGCAGCGTTGAAGATCGTGGACTTAGCTATGGCTACACCTTC. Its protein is CSVEDRGLSYGYTF.

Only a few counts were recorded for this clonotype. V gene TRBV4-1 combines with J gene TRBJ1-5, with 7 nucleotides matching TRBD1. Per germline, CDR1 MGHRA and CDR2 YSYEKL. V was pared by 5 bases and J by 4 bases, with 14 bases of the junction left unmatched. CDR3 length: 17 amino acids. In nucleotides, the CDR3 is TGCGCCAGCAGCGGATCAGGGGGGGTTGTGATGAATCAGCCCCAGCATTTT. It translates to CASSGSGGVVMNQPQHF.

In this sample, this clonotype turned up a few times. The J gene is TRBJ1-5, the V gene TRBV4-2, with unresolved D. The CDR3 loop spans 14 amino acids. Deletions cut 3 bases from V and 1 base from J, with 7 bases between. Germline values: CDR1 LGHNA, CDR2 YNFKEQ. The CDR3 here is CASSHYRSNQPQHF. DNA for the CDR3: TGTGCCAGCAGCCATTACCGCAGCAATCAGCCCCAGCATTTT.

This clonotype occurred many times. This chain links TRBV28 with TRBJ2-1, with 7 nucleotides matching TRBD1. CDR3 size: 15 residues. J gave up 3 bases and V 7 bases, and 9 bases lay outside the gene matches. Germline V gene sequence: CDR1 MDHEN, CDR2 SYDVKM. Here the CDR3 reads CASNEQGNHYNEQFF. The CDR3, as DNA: TGTGCCAGCAACGAACAGGGGAATCACTACAATGAGCAGTTCTTC.

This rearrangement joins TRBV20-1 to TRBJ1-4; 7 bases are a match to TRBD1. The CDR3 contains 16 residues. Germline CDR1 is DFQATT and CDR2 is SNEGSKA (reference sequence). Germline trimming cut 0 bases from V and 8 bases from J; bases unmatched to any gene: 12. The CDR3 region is CSARDRKGAIREKLFF. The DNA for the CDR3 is TGCAGTGCTAGAGATAGGAAGGGGGCAATCCGAGAAAAACTGTTTTTT.

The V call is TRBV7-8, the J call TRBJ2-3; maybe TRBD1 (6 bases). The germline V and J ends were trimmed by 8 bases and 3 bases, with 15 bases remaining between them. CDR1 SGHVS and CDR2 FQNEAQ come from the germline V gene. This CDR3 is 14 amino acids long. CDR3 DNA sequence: TGTGCCAGCGGGCAGAACAGGGCTACAGATACGCAGTATTTT. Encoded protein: CASGQNRATDTQYF.

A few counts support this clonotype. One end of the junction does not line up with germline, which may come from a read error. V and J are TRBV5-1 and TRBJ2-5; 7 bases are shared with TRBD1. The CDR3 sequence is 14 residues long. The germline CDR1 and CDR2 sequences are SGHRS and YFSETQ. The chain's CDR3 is CASSTAGGQETQYF. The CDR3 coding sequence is TGTGCCAGTAGTACCGCAGGGGGTCAAGAGACCCAGTACTTC.

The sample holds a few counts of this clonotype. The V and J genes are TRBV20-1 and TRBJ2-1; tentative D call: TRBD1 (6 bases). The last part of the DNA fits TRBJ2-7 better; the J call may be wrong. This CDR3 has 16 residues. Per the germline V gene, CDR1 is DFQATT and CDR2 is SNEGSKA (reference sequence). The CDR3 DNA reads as TGCAGTGCGACCTCGTCTATAGGGACATCCTACAATGAGCAGTACTTC. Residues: CSATSSIGTSYNEQYF.

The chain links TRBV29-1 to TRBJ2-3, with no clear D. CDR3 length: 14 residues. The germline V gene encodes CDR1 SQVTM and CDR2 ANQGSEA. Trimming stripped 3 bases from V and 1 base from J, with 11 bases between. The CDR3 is CSVDKDSGTDTQYF. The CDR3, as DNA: TGCAGCGTTGATAAAGATTCCGGCACAGATACGCAGTATTTT.

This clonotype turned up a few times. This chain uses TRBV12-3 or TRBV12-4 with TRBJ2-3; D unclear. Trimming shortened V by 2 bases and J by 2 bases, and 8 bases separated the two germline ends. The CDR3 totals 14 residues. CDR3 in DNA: TGTGCCAGCAGTTTAATAGACCACACAGATACGCAGTATTTT. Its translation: CASSLIDHTDTQYF.

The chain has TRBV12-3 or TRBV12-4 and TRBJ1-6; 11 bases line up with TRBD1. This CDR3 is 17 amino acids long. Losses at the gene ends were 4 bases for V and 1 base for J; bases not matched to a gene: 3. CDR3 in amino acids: CASSSGQGASYNSPLHF. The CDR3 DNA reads TGTGCCAGCAGTTCTGGACAGGGGGCTTCCTATAATTCACCCCTCCACTTT.

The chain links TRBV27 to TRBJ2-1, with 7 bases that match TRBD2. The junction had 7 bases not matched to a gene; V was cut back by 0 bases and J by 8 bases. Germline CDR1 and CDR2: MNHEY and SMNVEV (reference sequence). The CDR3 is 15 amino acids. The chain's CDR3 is CASSLSMGLHDEQFF. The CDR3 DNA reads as TGTGCCAGCAGTTTATCGATGGGACTACACGATGAGCAGTTCTTC.

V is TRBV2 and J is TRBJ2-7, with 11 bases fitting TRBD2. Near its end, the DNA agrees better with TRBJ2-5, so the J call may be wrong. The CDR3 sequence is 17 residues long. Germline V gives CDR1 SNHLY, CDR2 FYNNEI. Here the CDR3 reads CASSDGTSGSKKETQYF. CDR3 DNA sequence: TGTGCCAGCAGTGACGGTACTAGCGGGAGTAAGAAAGAGACCCAGTACTTC.

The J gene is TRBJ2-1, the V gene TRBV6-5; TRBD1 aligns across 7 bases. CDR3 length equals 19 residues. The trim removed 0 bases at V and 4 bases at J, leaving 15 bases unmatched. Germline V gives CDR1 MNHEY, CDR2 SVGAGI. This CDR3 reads CASSYSNFLGTEAYNEQFF. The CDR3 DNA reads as TGTGCCAGCAGTTACTCGAATTTTCTTGGGACAGAGGCTTACAATGAGCAGTTCTTC.